The 21 T cell receptor beta chains given below trace back to one sample, sequenced in a study of shared clonotypes between healthy human individuals. Assay used: immunoSEQ multiplex PCR; TCRdb lists only in-frame clones, some missing. The data contain under 600,000 clones, more than 95% of them singletons. Selected positively for CCR7 and CD45RO-negative, naive CD8 cells excluded terminally differentiated effector memory CD45RA+ cells. The sample was naive CD8+ T cells sorted from blood. The receptors come from a young man in good health.

This rearrangement joins TRBV27 to TRBJ2-1, with D tentatively TRBD2 (5 bases). V was trimmed by 0 bases and J by 0 bases, leaving 9 bases between them. CDR1 is MNHEY, CDR2 SMNVEV, per germline (reference sequence). CDR3 length: 16 amino acids. As DNA, the CDR3 is TGTGCCAGCAGTTTATCTAGCGCTGTCTCCTACAATGAGCAGTTCTTC. This encodes CASSLSSAVSYNEQFF.

The chain joins TRBV28 to TRBJ2-5; D tentatively fits TRBD1 or TRBD2 (5 bases each). Germline V gene sequence: CDR1 MDHEN, CDR2 SYDVKM. This CDR3 contains 15 residues. The V and J ends lost 3 bases and 5 bases respectively, with 16 bases between them. In DNA form, the CDR3 reads TGTGCCAGCAGTTTTACCAGTATCCGGGGCGAGACCCAGTACTTC. It is translated as CASSFTSIRGETQYF.

This clone was picked up a small number of times. The chain couples TRBV30 to TRBJ2-1; 12 positions agree with TRBD2. V shed 0 bases and J 4 bases; nucleotides not matched to a gene: 1. The CDR3 is made up of 15 amino acids. CDR1 and CDR2 from the germline V gene are GTSNPN and SVGIG (reference sequence). The CDR3 DNA reads as TGTGCCTGGAGTGTAGGACTAGCGGGGTACAATGAGCAGTTCTTC. Translated: CAWSVGLAGYNEQFF.

V and J are TRBV9 and TRBJ2-5; 9 bases are a match to TRBD2. CDR1 and CDR2 (germline): SGDLS, YYNGEE. Unmatched junction bases numbered 10, after V lost 0 bases and J lost 4 bases. The CDR3 covers 17 residues. In DNA, the CDR3 is TGTGCCAGCAGCGTAGACGTTAGCGGGAGTGTAGGAGAGACCCAGTACTTC. It specifies CASSVDVSGSVGETQYF.

The chain joins TRBV4-1 to TRBJ2-7, with 10 nucleotides matching TRBD1. The CDR3 spans 15 residues. The V gene's germline CDR1 is MGHRA and CDR2 YSYEKL. V was pared by 3 bases and J by 4 bases, with 6 bases of the junction left unmatched. CDR3 in amino acids: CASSQYRTGGYEQYF. The CDR3 DNA sequence: TGCGCCAGCAGCCAGTATAGGACAGGGGGTTACGAGCAGTACTTC.

The gene calls are TRBV7-9 and TRBJ2-1, with TRBD2 matching 14 bases. The V gene end was trimmed by 4 bases and the J gene end by 10 bases; junction bases not matched to a gene: 9. CDR1 and CDR2 (germline): SEHNR, FQNEAQ (reference sequence). The CDR3 runs 16 residues. The CDR3 sequence: CASSSGTSGSLGEQFF. The CDR3 nucleotides are TGTGCCAGCAGCTCAGGGACTAGCGGGAGTCTCGGGGAGCAGTTCTTC.

V usage is TRBV27 and J usage is TRBJ2-7; perhaps D is TRBD1 or TRBD2 (5 bases each). There are 15 residues in the CDR3. Between the trimmed V and J ends, which lost 5 bases and 3 bases, there was a span of 17 bases. Germline CDR1 MNHEY, CDR2 SMNVEV (reference sequence). In DNA, the CDR3 is TGTGCCAGCAGTCCGGCCCCCGGGGCGGGCTACGAGCAGTACTTC. It is translated as CASSPAPGAGYEQYF.

The chain has TRBV6-1 and TRBJ2-3; D unresolved. The CDR3 length is 14 residues. CDR1 and CDR2 from the germline V gene are MNHNS and SASEGT. V was clipped by 1 base and J by 5 bases, with 10 bases between them. This CDR3 is CASSEGVLGDTQYF. In nucleotides, the CDR3 is TGTGCCAGCAGTGAAGGAGTCCTGGGAGATACGCAGTATTTT.

This clone was observed once. The chain links TRBV13 to TRBJ1-4, with D perhaps TRBD1 (6 bases). V lost 4 bases and J lost 1, with 16 bases in between. Germline loops: CDR1 PRHDT, CDR2 FYEKMQ (reference sequence). This CDR3 has 17 amino acids. The CDR3 DNA sequence: TGTGCCAGCAGCTCCACGAGTAAGGGACAAACTAATGAAAAACTGTTTTTT. This sequence encodes CASSSTSKGQTNEKLFF. Supplemented by reference TRBV13 and TRBJ1-4, the full variable domain reads AAGVIQSPRHLIKEKRETATLKCYPIPRHDTVYWYQQGPGQDPQFLISFYEKMQSDKGSIPDRFSAQQFSDYHSELNMSSLELGDSALYFCASSSTSKGQTNEKLFFGSGTQLSVL.

The chain is built from TRBV25-1 and TRBJ2-1; 7 nucleotides agree with TRBD2. V was pared by 1 base and J by 2 bases, with 5 bases of the junction left unmatched. The CDR3 totals 16 residues. Germline CDR1 reads MGHDK; CDR2 reads SYGVNS. The DNA for the CDR3 is TGTGCCAGCAGTGAATCAGCGGGAATCACCTACAATGAGCAGTTCTTC. Amino acid sequence: CASSESAGITYNEQFF. Full variable domain (rest looked up from reference TRBV25-1 and TRBJ2-1): EADIYQTPRYLVIGTGKKITLECSQTMGHDKMYWYQQDPGMELHLIHYSYGVNSTEKGDLSSESTVSRIRTEHFPLTLESARPSHTSQYLCASSESAGITYNEQFFGPGTRLTVL.

This rearrangement joins TRBV5-4 to TRBJ2-2; unclear D gene. Trimming removed 2 bases at V and 6 bases at J, with 8 bases between. CDR3 length: 13 amino acids. CDR1 is SGHNT and CDR2 is YYREEE in the germline V gene (reference sequence). This CDR3 reads CASSFISAGELFF. In nucleotides, the CDR3 is TGTGCCAGCAGCTTTATCTCAGCCGGGGAGCTGTTTTTT.

This sequence joins TRBV4-3 and TRBJ1-1; the match to TRBD1 covers 10 bases. Looked up from germline, CDR1 is LGHNA and CDR2 is YSLEER. The CDR3 contains 18 residues. V shed 2 bases, J shed 0 bases, and the junction held 9 bases outside the gene matches. This CDR3 is CASSQSGTGAQMNTEAFF. CDR3 nucleotides: TGCGCCAGCAGCCAATCCGGGACAGGGGCGCAAATGAACACTGAAGCTTTCTTT.

Details on this clone: The same CDR3 is also encoded by other DNA sequences in this sample. V usage is TRBV7-9 and J usage is TRBJ2-7, with D unclear. Germline V lookup: CDR1 SEHNR, CDR2 FQNEAQ (reference sequence). This CDR3 is 12 amino acids long. Trimming took off 6 bases at V and 4 bases at J, with 10 bases between the two ends. CDR3 in amino acids: CASSPDGYEQYF. The CDR3 bases are TGTGCCAGCAGTCCGGACGGGTACGAGCAGTACTTC.

This sequence joins TRBV29-1 and TRBJ2-7, with 11 nucleotides matching TRBD2. The CDR3 contains 16 residues. J lost 0 bases, V lost 5 bases, and 9 bases had no gene match. CDR1 is SQVTM, CDR2 ANQGSEA, per germline. CDR3 amino acids: CSVKGLADGNSYEQYF. The CDR3 bases are TGCAGCGTTAAGGGACTAGCGGATGGGAACTCCTACGAGCAGTACTTC.

V gene TRBV27 combines with J gene TRBJ2-1, with D perhaps being TRBD1 or TRBD2 (6 bases each). Germline CDR1 reads MNHEY; CDR2 reads SMNVEV (reference sequence). The CDR3 consists of 16 residues. V was cut by 5 bases and J by 3 bases, with 17 bases left in between. This chain's CDR3 is CASSGGNRVYYNEQFF. DNA for the CDR3: TGTGCCAGCAGTGGGGGGAACAGGGTTTACTACAATGAGCAGTTCTTC.

DNA for the CDR3: TGTGCCAGCAGCCTTAGCGGGATTGGCAATGAGCAGTTCTTC. Protein: CASSLSGIGNEQFF. The chain links TRBV6-5 to TRBJ2-1; 8 nucleotides line up with TRBD2. The junction had 7 bases not matched to a gene; V was cut back by 6 bases and J by 6 bases. This CDR3 is 14 amino acids long. Germline lookup yields CDR1 MNHEY and CDR2 SVGAGI.

J is TRBJ2-7 and V is TRBV6-1, with D perhaps TRBD1 (6 bases). This CDR3 contains 11 residues. Between the trimmed V and J ends, which lost 11 bases and 5 bases, there was a span of 13 bases. Germline CDR1 reads MNHNS; CDR2 reads SASEGT. CDR3 DNA sequence: TGTGCCTCGAACAGGGACCACGAGCAGTACTTC. This encodes CASNRDHEQYF.

This chain joins TRBV6-5 and TRBJ1-1; tentative D call: TRBD1 (5 bases). The V end was cut by 3 bases, the J end by 7 bases, with 15 bases between. The CDR3 runs to 14 residues. CDR1 and CDR2 from the germline V gene are MNHEY and SVGAGI. The DNA of the CDR3 is TGTGCCAGCAGTTATCAGGGTCGAGAGGGTGAAGCTTTCTTT. The encoded protein is CASSYQGREGEAFF.

The chain employs TRBV2 and TRBJ2-1; D unresolved. Trimming removed 6 bases at V and 5 bases at J, with 11 bases between. Germline CDR1 reads SNHLY; CDR2 reads FYNNEI. The CDR3 spans 13 residues. The CDR3: CASSGYQNNEQFF. CDR3 nucleotides: TGTGCCAGCAGCGGCTACCAAAACAATGAGCAGTTCTTC.

The chain recombines TRBV7-9 with TRBJ2-7; possibly TRBD1 for D (5 bases). Trimming pared 3 bases from V and 2 bases from J, leaving 11 bases between. Germline CDR1 and CDR2: SEHNR and FQNEAQ (reference sequence). The CDR3 length is 14 residues. CDR3 in DNA: TGTGCCAGCAGCTTCCAGGGAATTGCCTACGAGCAGTACTTC. Amino acid sequence: CASSFQGIAYEQYF.

The chain joins TRBV10-3 to TRBJ2-3, with TRBD1 matching over 11 bases. The V gene's germline CDR1 is ENHRY and CDR2 SYGVKD. Trimming took 3 bases from V and 4 from J; bases not matched to a gene: 6. This CDR3 region has 16 residues. CDR3 loop: CAISEHGTGGSDTQYF. In DNA, the CDR3 is TGTGCCATCAGTGAACACGGGACAGGGGGTTCAGATACGCAGTATTTT.